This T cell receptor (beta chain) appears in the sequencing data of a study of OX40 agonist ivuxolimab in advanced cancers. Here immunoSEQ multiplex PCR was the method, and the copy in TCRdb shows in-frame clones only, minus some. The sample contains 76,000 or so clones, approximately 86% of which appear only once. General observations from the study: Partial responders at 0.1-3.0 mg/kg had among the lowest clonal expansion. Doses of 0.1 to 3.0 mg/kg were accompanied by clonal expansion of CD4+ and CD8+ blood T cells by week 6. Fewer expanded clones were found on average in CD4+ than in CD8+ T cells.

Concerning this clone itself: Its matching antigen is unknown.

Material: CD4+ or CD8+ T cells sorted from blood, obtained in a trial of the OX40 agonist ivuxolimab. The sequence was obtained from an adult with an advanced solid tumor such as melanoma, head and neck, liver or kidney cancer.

This CDR3 is CASSYGGQAVEAFF. CDR3 DNA sequence: TGTGCCAGCAGTTATGGGGGACAGGCCGTTGAAGCTTTCTTT. The genes are TRBV6-6 and TRBJ1-1; 8 positions match TRBD1. Germline lookup yields CDR1 MNHNY and CDR2 SVGAGI (reference sequence). With V trimmed by 3 bases and J by 7 bases, 7 bases remained unmatched. The CDR3 sequence is 14 residues long.